These T cell receptor beta chains were read from a single sample in a study of blood T cell repertoires in COVID-19. The repertoire was sequenced with immunoSEQ multiplex PCR; TCRdb's copy has only in-frame clones and lacks some. The table records some 69,000 clones, 65% to 85% of them present only once. The sample taken for sequencing was peripheral blood. The origin of the receptors is a woman in her fifties or sixties with acute or convalescent COVID-19. The CDR3 runs from the conserved cysteine through the conserved F or W. The order of the fields is J gene, V gene, D gene, CDR3 protein. The D gene is left open where the match is weak.

j_gene: TRBJ1-2
v_gene: TRBV10-3
d_gene: NA
CDR3aa: CAGRGNYGYTF

j_gene: TRBJ2-5
v_gene: TRBV29-1
d_gene: NA
CDR3aa: CSVMTSVETQYF

j_gene: TRBJ1-2
v_gene: TRBV24-1
d_gene: NA
CDR3aa: CATSDPTRDGYTF

j_gene: TRBJ1-5
v_gene: TRBV10-1
d_gene: NA
CDR3aa: CASSEPPRTVHQPQHF

j_gene: TRBJ2-6
v_gene: TRBV18
d_gene: NA
CDR3aa: CASSPPGVGANVLTF

j_gene: TRBJ2-7
v_gene: TRBV30
d_gene: NA
CDR3aa: CARRDSSYEQYF

j_gene: TRBJ2-2
v_gene: TRBV7-2
d_gene: TRBD2
CDR3aa: CASSLVAGAGELFF

j_gene: TRBJ2-7
v_gene: TRBV3-1/TRBV3-2
d_gene: TRBD2
CDR3aa: CASSQIGTSGPYEQYF

j_gene: TRBJ1-3
v_gene: TRBV6-6
d_gene: TRBD1
CDR3aa: CASSYTGEAGNTIYF

j_gene: TRBJ1-5
v_gene: TRBV5-4
d_gene: TRBD1
CDR3aa: CASSPGQGGGQPQHF

j_gene: TRBJ2-3
v_gene: TRBV7-6
d_gene: TRBD2
CDR3aa: CASSLGLAGSPDTQYF

j_gene: TRBJ2-2
v_gene: TRBV19
d_gene: TRBD1
CDR3aa: CASSIYRGQTGELFF

j_gene: TRBJ2-7
v_gene: TRBV11-2
d_gene: NA
CDR3aa: CASSLGGDSFYEQYF

j_gene: TRBJ1-2
v_gene: TRBV28
d_gene: NA
CDR3aa: CASTSDSLDYGYTF

j_gene: TRBJ2-6
v_gene: TRBV5-5
d_gene: NA
CDR3aa: CASSLRGVSGANVLTF

j_gene: TRBJ2-1
v_gene: TRBV27
d_gene: NA
CDR3aa: CASSFQGTSYNEQFF

j_gene: TRBJ2-1
v_gene: TRBV9
d_gene: TRBD2
CDR3aa: CASSVLAGGSDEQFF

j_gene: TRBJ1-2
v_gene: TRBV6-5
d_gene: TRBD1
CDR3aa: CASRTQGAVYGYTF

j_gene: TRBJ1-2
v_gene: TRBV4-2
d_gene: TRBD1
CDR3aa: CASSQYRQGHGYTF

j_gene: TRBJ1-4
v_gene: TRBV5-1
d_gene: NA
CDR3aa: CASSPRAGDGYEKLFF

j_gene: TRBJ2-1
v_gene: TRBV10-3
d_gene: NA
CDR3aa: CAISGRDGQFF

j_gene: TRBJ1-3
v_gene: TRBV6-5
d_gene: NA
CDR3aa: CASRLQVTSGNTIYF

j_gene: TRBJ1-1
v_gene: TRBV6-6
d_gene: TRBD1
CDR3aa: CACRGGNTEAFF

j_gene: TRBJ2-1
v_gene: TRBV2
d_gene: NA
CDR3aa: CASTLNGGSNEQFF

j_gene: TRBJ2-7
v_gene: TRBV5-6
d_gene: NA
CDR3aa: CASSRQGVRVKGYEQYF

j_gene: TRBJ1-5
v_gene: TRBV18
d_gene: TRBD1
CDR3aa: CASSQGQGDWEPQHF

j_gene: TRBJ2-3
v_gene: TRBV6-5
d_gene: NA
CDR3aa: CASSTGVKATDTQYF

j_gene: TRBJ1-3
v_gene: TRBV28
d_gene: NA
CDR3aa: CASSRFRALIGNTIYF

j_gene: TRBJ1-1
v_gene: TRBV7-8
d_gene: NA
CDR3aa: CASSNRVATEAFF

j_gene: TRBJ2-1
v_gene: TRBV19
d_gene: NA
CDR3aa: CASSSLVARSYNEQFF

j_gene: TRBJ2-7
v_gene: TRBV2
d_gene: TRBD1
CDR3aa: CASRPGQGRNEQYF

j_gene: TRBJ2-1
v_gene: TRBV7-9
d_gene: TRBD2
CDR3aa: CASSFTSGGPGSYNEQFF

j_gene: TRBJ2-1
v_gene: TRBV7-6
d_gene: TRBD2
CDR3aa: CASNISNPAGGALGNEQFF

j_gene: TRBJ2-1
v_gene: TRBV28
d_gene: TRBD1
CDR3aa: CASRRQGRDEQFF

j_gene: TRBJ2-3
v_gene: TRBV4-1
d_gene: NA
CDR3aa: CASSRIGQSTDTQYF

j_gene: TRBJ2-2
v_gene: TRBV27
d_gene: NA
CDR3aa: CASSSSNTGELFF

j_gene: TRBJ1-6
v_gene: TRBV5-1
d_gene: TRBD1
CDR3aa: CASSLGTGGNSPLHF

j_gene: TRBJ1-2
v_gene: TRBV11-2
d_gene: NA
CDR3aa: CASSTGLTYGYTF

j_gene: TRBJ2-2
v_gene: TRBV6-6
d_gene: NA
CDR3aa: CASSYGTRYTGELFF

j_gene: TRBJ2-2
v_gene: TRBV10-3
d_gene: TRBD1
CDR3aa: CAISELGGVTGELFF

j_gene: TRBJ1-3
v_gene: TRBV28
d_gene: NA
CDR3aa: CASSSPGGTSGNTIYF

j_gene: TRBJ1-2
v_gene: TRBV10-3
d_gene: NA
CDR3aa: CAISPQTVHGYTF

j_gene: TRBJ2-3
v_gene: TRBV2
d_gene: NA
CDR3aa: CASSDESGDTDTQYF

j_gene: TRBJ2-1
v_gene: TRBV25-1
d_gene: NA
CDR3aa: CATRRIGYNEQFF

j_gene: TRBJ2-3
v_gene: TRBV5-1
d_gene: NA
CDR3aa: CASSLESYGISDTQYF

j_gene: TRBJ1-1
v_gene: TRBV19
d_gene: NA
CDR3aa: CASTNRAGKAFF

j_gene: TRBJ2-1
v_gene: TRBV2
d_gene: NA
CDR3aa: CASRGAGRGRNEQFF

j_gene: TRBJ1-4
v_gene: TRBV29-1
d_gene: NA
CDR3aa: CSAGSGPTNEKLFF

j_gene: TRBJ1-1
v_gene: TRBV10-3
d_gene: NA
CDR3aa: CAISAGGGTEAFF

j_gene: TRBJ1-1
v_gene: TRBV19
d_gene: TRBD1
CDR3aa: CASSAPDRVGTEAFF